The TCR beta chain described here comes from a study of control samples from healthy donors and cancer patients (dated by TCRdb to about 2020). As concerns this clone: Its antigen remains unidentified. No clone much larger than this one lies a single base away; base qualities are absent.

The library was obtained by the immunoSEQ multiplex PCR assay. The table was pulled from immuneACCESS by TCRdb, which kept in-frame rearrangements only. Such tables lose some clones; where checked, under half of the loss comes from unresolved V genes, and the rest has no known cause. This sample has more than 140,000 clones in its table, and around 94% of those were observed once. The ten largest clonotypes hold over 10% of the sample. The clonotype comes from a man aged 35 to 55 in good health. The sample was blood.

Here the CDR3 is given as CASSWTVDQPQHF. The DNA reads TGCGCCAGCAGCTGGACCGTGGATCAGCCCCAGCATTTT. The chain was built from TRBV4-1 and TRBJ1-5; a confident D gene designation cannot be given. From the cysteine up to the phenylalanine, the CDR3 has a length of 13 residues. The DNA shown is the 39-base CDR3, in frame from base 1. Via the germline V gene, CDR1 is MGHRA and CDR2 YSYEKL. The junction shows trimming of 5 bases on V and 5 bases on J, plus 10 bases between the germline ends.